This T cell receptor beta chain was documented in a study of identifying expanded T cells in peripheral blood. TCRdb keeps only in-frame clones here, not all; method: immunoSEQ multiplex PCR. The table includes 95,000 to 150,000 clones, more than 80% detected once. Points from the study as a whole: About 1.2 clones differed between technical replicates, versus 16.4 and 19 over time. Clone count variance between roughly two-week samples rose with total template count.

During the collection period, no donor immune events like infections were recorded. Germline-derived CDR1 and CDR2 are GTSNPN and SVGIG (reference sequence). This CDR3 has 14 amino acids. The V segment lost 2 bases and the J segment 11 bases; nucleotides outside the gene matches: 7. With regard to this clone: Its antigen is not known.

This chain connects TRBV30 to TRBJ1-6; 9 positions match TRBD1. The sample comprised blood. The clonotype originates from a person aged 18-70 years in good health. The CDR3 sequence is CAWSTGTGYAPLHF. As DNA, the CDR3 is TGTGCCTGGAGTACGGGGACAGGGTACGCACCCCTCCACTTT.